This T cell receptor beta chain was sequenced for a study of shared clonotypes between healthy human individuals. Study information: The cohort comprised a couple of women and a few men. Their ages spanned 18 to 49 years. Study findings and constraints: Across subsets, estimated richness was generally greater for naive than for memory populations.

Libraries were prepared by immunoSEQ multiplex PCR; TCRdb keeps only in-frame clonotypes and omits some of them. The repertoire holds some 2.4 million clones, with 80% to 95% as singletons. Remarks on this clone: Its antigen remains unidentified.

The CDR3 has 14 residues. Germline-derived CDR1 and CDR2 are KGHSH and LQKENI. The germline V and J ends were trimmed by 6 bases and 8 bases, with 20 bases remaining between them. This TCR was recovered from a man aged 18 to 29 in good health. Some clones in this sample may be carry-over from other donors' samples. This chain joins TRBV18 and TRBJ2-7, with a weak D call TRBD2 (6 bases). Sequencing input: naive CD4+ T cells from PBMCs. The subset: CD45RA+ positively selected. CDR3 bases: TGTGCCAGCTCCCCGGCCGGGACGGGAGCAAAGCAGTACTTC. Its translation is CASSPAGTGAKQYF.